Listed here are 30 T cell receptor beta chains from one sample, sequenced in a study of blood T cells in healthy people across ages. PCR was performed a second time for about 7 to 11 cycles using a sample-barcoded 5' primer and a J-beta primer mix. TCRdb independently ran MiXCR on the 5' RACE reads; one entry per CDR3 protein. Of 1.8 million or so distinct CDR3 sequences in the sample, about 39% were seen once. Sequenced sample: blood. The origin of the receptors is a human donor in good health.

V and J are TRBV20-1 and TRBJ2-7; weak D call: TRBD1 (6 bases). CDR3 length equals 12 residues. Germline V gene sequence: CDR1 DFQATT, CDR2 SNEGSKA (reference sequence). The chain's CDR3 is CRAAQGNYEQYF. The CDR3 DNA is TGCAGGGCTGCTCAGGGGAACTACGAGCAGTACTTC.

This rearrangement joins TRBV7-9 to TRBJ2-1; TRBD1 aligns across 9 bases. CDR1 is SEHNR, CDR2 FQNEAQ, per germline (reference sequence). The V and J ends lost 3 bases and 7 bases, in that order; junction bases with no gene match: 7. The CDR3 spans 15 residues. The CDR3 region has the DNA TGTGCCAGCAGCTTTTCACAGGGGGCTTGGAATGAGCAGTTCTTC. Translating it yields CASSFSQGAWNEQFF.

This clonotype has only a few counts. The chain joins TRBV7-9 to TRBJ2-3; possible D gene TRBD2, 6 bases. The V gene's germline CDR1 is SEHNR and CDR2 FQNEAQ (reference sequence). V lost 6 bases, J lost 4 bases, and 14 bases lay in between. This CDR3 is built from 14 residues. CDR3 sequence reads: CASRTAGRPDTQYF. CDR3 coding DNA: TGTGCCAGCAGGACCGCGGGACGCCCAGATACGCAGTATTTT.

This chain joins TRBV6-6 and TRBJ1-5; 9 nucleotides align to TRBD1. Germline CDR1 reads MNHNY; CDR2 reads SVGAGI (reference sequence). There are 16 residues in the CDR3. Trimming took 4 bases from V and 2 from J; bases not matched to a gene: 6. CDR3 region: CASSLGTGRGNQPQHF. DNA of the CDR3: TGTGCCAGCAGTTTGGGGACAGGGAGAGGCAATCAGCCCCAGCATTTT.

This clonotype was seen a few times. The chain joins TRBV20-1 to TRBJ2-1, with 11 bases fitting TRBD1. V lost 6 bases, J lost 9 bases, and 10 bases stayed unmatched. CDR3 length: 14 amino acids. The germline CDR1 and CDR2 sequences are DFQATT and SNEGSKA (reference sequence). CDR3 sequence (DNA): TGCAGTGCCACCGGGACAGGGGGATGGGGTGAGCAGTTCTTC. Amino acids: CSATGTGGWGEQFF.

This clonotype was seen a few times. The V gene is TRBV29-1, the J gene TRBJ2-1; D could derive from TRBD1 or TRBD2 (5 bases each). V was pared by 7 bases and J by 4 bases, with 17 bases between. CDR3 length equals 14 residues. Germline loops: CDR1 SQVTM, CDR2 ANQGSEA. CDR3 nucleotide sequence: TGCAGCGCTGACCGACAGACGGGATACAATGAGCAGTTCTTC. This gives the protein CSADRQTGYNEQFF.

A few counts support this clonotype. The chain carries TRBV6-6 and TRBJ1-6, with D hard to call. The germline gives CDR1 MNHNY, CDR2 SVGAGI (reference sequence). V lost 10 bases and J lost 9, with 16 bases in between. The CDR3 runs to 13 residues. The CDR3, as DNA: TGTGCCACCACTATTTGGACTGGTTCACCCCTCCACTTT. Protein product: CATTIWTGSPLHF.

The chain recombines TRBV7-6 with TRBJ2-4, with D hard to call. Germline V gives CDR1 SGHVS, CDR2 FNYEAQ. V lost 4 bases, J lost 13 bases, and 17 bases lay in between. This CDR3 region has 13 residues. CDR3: CASSSDPNNEQYF. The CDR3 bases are TGTGCCAGCAGCTCCGACCCGAACAATGAGCAGTACTTC.

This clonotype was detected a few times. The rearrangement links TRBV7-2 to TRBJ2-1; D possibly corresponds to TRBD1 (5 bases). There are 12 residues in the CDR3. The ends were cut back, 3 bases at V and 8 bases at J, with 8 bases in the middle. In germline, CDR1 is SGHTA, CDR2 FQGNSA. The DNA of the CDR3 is TGTGCCAGCAGCTTCAGGGTCGATGAGCAGTTCTTC. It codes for CASSFRVDEQFF.

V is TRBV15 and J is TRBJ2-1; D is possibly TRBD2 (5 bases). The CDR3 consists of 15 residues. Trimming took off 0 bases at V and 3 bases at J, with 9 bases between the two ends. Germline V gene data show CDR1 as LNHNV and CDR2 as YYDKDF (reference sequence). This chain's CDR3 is CATSRDEGNYNEQFF. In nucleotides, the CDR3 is TGTGCCACCAGCAGAGATGAGGGAAACTACAATGAGCAGTTCTTC.

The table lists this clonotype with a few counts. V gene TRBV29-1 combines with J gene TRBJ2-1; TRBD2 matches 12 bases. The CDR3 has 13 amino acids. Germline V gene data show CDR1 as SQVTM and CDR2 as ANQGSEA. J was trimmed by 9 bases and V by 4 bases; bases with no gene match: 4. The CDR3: CSVGGTSGREQFF. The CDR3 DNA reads TGCAGCGTTGGTGGGACTAGCGGGCGTGAGCAGTTCTTC.

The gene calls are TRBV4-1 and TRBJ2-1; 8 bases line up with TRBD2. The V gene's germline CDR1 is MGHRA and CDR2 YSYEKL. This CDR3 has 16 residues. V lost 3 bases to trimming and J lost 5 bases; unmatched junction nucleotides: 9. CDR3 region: CASSQFTSGLHNEQFF. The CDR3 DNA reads TGCGCCAGCAGCCAGTTTACTAGCGGCTTGCACAATGAGCAGTTCTTC.

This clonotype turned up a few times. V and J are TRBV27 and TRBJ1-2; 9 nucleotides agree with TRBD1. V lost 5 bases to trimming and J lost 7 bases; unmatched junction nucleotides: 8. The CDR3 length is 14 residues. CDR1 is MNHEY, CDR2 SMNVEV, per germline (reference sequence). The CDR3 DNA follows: TGTGCCAGCAGTGCCATCACAGGGGGCTCTGGCTACACCTTC. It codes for CASSAITGGSGYTF.

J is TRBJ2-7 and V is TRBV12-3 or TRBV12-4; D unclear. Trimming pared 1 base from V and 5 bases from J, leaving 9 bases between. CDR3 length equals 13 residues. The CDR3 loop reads CASSLVGVDEQYF. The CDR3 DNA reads TGTGCCAGCAGTTTAGTAGGTGTGGACGAGCAGTACTTC.

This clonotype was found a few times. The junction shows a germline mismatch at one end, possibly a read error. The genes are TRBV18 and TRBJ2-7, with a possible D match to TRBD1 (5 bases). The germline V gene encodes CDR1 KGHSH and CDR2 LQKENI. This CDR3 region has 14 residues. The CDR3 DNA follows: TGTGCCAGTTCACCGGCAGGGAACATCAACGAGCAGTACTTC. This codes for CASSPAGNINEQYF.

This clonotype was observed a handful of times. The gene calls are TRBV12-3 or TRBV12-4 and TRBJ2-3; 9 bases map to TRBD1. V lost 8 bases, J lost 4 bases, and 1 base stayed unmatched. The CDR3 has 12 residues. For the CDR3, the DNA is TGTGCCAGCCGGACAGGGGCAGATACGCAGTATTTT. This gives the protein CASRTGADTQYF.

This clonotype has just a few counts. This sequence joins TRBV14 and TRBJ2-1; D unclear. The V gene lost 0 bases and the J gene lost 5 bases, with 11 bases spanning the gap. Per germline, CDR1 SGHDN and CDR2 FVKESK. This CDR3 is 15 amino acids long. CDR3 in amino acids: CASSQDRRWNNEQFF. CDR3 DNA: TGTGCCAGCAGCCAAGACAGGAGATGGAACAATGAGCAGTTCTTC.

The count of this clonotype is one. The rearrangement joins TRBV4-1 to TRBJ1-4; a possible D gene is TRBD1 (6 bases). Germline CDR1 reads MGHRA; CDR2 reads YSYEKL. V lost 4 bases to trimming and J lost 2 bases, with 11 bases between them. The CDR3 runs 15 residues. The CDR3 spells CASSPRGSTNEKLFF. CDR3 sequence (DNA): TGCGCCAGCAGCCCGAGGGGGTCCACTAATGAAAAACTGTTTTTT.

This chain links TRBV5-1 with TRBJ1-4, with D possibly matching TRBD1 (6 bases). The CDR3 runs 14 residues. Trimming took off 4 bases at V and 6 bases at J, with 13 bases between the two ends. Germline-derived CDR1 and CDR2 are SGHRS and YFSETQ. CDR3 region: CASSPGVGYEKLFF. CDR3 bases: TGCGCCAGCAGCCCAGGGGTTGGGTATGAAAAACTGTTTTTT.

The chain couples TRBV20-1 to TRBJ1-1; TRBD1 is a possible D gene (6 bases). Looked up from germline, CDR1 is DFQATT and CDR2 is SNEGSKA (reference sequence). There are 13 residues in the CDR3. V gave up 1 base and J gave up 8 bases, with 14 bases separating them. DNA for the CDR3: TGCAGTGCTAGAGGGGGGGGCGTTGGGGAAGCTTTCTTT. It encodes CSARGGGVGEAFF.

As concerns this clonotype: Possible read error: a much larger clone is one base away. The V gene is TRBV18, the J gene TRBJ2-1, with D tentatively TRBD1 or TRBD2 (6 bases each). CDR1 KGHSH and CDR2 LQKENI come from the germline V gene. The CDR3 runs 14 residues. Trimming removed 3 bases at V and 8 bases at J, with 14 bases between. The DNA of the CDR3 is TGTGCCAGCTCACCGGGGGGCAACCGCGATGAGCAGTTCTTC. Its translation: CASSPGGNRDEQFF.

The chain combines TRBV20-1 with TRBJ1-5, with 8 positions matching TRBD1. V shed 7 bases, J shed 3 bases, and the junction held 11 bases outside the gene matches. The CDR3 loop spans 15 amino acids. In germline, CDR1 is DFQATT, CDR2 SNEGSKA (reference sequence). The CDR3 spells CSVAEGTGYNQPQHF. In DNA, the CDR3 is TGCAGTGTAGCGGAGGGGACAGGATACAATCAGCCCCAGCATTTT.

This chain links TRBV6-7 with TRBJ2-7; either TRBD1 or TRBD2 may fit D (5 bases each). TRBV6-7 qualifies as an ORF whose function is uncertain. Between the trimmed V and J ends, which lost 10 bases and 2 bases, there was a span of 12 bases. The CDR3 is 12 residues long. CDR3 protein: CATTGPPYEQYF. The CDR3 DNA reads TGTGCCACCACGGGGCCACCCTACGAGCAGTACTTC.

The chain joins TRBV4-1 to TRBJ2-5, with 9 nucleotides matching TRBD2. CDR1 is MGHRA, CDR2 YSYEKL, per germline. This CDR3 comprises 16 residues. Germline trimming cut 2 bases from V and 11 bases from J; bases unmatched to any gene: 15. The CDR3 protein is CASSQRAGGIYNEQYF. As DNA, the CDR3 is TGCGCCAGCAGCCAAAGAGCGGGGGGTATCTACAATGAGCAGTACTTC.

The CDR3 region has the DNA TGCGCCAGCAGCCGATTCCTCCGGACCGGAATGTTCACCTACGAGCAGTACTTC. It yields the protein CASSRFLRTGMFTYEQYF. This sequence joins TRBV4-1 and TRBJ2-7; no clear D. Per germline, CDR1 MGHRA and CDR2 YSYEKL. This CDR3 comprises 18 residues. Trimming took 4 bases from V and 2 from J, leaving 24 bases between them.

The CDR3 DNA reads TGTGCCAGCAGTCCCCTAAGCGGGGGGGCCTACGAGCAGTACTTC. Protein product: CASSPLSGGAYEQYF. The chain carries TRBV6-2 or TRBV6-3 and TRBJ2-7; 10 bases are shared with TRBD2. The CDR3 extends over 15 amino acids. CDR1 and CDR2 from the germline V gene are MNHEY and SVGEGT. J gave up 2 bases and V 5 bases, and 6 bases lay outside the gene matches.

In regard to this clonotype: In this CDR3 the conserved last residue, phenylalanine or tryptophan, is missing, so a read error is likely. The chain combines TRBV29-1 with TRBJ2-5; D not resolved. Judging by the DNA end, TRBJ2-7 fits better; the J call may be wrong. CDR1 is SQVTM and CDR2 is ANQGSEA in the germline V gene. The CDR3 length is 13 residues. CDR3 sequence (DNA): TGCAGCGTTGAAATAGATAGCACCTACGAGCAGTACTGC. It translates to CSVEIDSTYEQYC.

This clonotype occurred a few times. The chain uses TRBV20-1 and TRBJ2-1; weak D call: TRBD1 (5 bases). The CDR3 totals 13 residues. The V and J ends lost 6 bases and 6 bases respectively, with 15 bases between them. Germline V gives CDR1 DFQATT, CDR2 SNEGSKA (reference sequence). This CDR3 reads CSALRAAANEQFF. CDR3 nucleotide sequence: TGCAGTGCCCTCAGGGCGGCTGCCAATGAGCAGTTCTTC.

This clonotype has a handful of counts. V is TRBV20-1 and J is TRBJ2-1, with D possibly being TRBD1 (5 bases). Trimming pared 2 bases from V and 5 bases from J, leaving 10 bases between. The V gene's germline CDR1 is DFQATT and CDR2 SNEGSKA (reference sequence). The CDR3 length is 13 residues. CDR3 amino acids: CSARIQGHNEQFF. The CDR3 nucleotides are TGCAGTGCTAGAATTCAGGGCCACAATGAGCAGTTCTTC.

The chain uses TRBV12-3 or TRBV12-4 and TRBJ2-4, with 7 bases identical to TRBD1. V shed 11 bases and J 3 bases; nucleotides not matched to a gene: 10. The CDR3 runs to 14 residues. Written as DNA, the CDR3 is TGTGCCGCCTCGCAGGGGGAAGTCAAAAACATTCAGTACTTC. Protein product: CAASQGEVKNIQYF.